Included here is one T cell receptor beta chain sequence, with context. These data belong to a study of blood T cell repertoires in COVID-19. Libraries were prepared by immunoSEQ multiplex PCR; TCRdb keeps only in-frame clonotypes and omits some of them. The data contain roughly 160,000 clones, roughly 90% of them singletons. Germline V CDR1 and CDR2: SGHAT, FQNNGV. The CDR3 length is 13 residues. The ends were cut back, 1 base at V and 8 bases at J, with 10 bases in the middle. This chain links TRBV11-2 with TRBJ2-3, with TRBD2 as a possible D gene (5 bases). The receptor comes from a man aged 50 to 59 with acute or convalescent COVID-19. Sequenced: peripheral blood. The CDR3 DNA reads as TGTGCCAGCAGCTTAGCCCCACGGGGTACGCAGTATTTT. Protein product: CASSLAPRGTQYF.